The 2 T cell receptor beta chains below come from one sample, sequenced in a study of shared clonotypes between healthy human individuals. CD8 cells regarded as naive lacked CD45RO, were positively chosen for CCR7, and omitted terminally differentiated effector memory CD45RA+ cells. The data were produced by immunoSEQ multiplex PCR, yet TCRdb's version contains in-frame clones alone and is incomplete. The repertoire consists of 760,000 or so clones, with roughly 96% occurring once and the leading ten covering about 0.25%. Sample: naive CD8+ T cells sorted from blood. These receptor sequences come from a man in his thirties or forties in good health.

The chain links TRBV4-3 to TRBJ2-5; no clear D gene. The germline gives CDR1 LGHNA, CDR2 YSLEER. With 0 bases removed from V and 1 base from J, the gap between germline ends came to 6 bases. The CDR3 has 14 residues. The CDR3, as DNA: TGCGCCAGCAGCCAAGATACCATCCAAGAGACCCAGTACTTC. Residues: CASSQDTIQETQYF.

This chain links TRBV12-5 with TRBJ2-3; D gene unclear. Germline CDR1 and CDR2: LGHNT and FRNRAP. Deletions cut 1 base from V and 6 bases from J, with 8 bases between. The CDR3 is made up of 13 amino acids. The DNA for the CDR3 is TGTGCTAGTGGTTTGGCCACCGTGGATACGCAGTATTTT. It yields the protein CASGLATVDTQYF.